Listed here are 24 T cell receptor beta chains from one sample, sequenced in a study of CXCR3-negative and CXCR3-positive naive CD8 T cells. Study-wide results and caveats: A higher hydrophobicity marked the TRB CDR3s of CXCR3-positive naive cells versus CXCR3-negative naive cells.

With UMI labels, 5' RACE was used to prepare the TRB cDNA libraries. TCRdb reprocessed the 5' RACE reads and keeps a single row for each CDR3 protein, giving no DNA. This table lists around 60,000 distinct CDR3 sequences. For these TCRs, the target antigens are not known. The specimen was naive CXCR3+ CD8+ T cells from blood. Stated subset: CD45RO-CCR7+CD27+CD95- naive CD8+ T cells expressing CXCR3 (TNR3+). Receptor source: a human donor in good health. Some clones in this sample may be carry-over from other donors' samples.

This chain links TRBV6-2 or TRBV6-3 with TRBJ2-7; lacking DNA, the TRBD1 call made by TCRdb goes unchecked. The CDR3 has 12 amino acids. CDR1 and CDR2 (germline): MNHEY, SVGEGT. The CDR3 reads CASSPSGGEQYF.

The CDR3 here is CSVEGLGEETQYF. This chain links TRBV29-1 with TRBJ2-5; the D call of TRBD2 rests on TCRdb alone, since no DNA is present to check it. Germline V gives CDR1 SQVTM, CDR2 ANQGSEA. CDR3 length: 13 residues.

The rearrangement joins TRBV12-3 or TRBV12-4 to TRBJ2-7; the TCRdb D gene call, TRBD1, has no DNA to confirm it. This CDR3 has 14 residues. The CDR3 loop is CASSLGQGWNEQYF.

The CDR3 protein is CASSWATSGGYYNEQFF. The chain recombines TRBV5-5 with TRBJ2-1; TCRdb outputs TRBD2, but without DNA this stays unchecked. The germline CDR1 and CDR2 sequences are SGHKS and YYEKEE (reference sequence). This CDR3 region has 17 residues.

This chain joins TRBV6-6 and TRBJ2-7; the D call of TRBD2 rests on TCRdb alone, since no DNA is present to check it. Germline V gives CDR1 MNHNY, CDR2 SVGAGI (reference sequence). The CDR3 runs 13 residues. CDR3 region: CATSGPSSYEQYF.

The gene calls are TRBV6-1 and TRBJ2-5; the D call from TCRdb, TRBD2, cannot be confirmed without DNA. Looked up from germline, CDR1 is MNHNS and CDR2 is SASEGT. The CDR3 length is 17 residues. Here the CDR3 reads CASSEGTSGGGQETQYF.

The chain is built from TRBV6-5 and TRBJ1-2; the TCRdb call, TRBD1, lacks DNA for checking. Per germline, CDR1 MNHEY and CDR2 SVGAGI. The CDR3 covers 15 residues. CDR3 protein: CASSYSGTLTYGYTF.

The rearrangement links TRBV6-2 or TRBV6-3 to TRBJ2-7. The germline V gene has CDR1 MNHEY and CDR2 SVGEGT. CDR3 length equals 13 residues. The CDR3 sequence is CASSYSLSYEQYF.

The CDR3 is CASHVGTGDGYTF. This chain joins TRBV12-3 or TRBV12-4 and TRBJ1-2; TCRdb's D gene call, TRBD1, goes unchecked for lack of DNA. The CDR3 covers 13 residues.

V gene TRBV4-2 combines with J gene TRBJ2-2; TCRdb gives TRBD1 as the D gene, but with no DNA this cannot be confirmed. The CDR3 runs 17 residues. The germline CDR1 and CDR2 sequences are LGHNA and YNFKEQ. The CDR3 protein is CASSHPARGHDTGELFF.

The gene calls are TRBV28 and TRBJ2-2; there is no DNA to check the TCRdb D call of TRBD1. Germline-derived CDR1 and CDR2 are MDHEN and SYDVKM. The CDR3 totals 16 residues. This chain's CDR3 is CASSLRRQANTGEPFF. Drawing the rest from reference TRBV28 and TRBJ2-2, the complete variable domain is DVKVTQSSRYLVKRTGEKVFLECVQDMDHENMFWYRQDPGLGLRLIYFSYDVKMKEKGDIPEGYSVSREKKERFSLILESASTNQTSMYLCASSLRRQANTGEPFFGEGSRLTVL.

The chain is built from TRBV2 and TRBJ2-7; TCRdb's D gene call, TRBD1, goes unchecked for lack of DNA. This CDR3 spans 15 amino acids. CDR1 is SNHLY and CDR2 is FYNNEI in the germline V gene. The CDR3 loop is CASIPPGQGGDEQYF. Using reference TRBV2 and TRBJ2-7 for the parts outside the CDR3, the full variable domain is EPEVTQTPSHQVTQMGQEVILRCVPISNHLYFYWYRQILGQKVEFLVSFYNNEISEKSEIFDDQFSVERPDGSNFTLKIRSTKLEDSAMYFCASIPPGQGGDEQYFGPGTRLTVT.

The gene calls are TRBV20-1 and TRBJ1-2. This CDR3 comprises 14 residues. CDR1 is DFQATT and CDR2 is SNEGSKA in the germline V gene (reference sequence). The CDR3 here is CSAIEGDTFYGYTF.

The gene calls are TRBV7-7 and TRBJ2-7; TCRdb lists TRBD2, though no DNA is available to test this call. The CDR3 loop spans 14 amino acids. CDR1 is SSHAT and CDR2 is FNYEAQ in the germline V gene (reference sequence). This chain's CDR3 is CASSPRRGSHEQYF.

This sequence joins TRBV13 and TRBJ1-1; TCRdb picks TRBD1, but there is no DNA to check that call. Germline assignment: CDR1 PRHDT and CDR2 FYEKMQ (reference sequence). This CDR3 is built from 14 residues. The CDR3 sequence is CASSRTGFGTEAFF.

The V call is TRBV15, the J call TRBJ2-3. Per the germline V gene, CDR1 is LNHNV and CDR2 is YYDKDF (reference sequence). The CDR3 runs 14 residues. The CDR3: CATSRGVLTDTQYF. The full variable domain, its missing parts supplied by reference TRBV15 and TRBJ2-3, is DAMVIQNPRYQVTQFGKPVTLSCSQTLNHNVMYWYQQKSSQAPKLLFHYYDKDFNNEADTPDNFQSRRPNTSFCFLDIRSPGLGDTAMYLCATSRGVLTDTQYFGPGTRLTVL.

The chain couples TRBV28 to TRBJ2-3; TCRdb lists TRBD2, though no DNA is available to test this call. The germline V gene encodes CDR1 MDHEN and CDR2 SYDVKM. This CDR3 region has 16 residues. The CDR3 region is CASSVVAGGVTDTQYF.

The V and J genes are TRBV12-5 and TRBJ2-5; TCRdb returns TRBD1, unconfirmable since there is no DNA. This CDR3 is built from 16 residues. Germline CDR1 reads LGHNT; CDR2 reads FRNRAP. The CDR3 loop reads CASGLGGQGIQETQYF.

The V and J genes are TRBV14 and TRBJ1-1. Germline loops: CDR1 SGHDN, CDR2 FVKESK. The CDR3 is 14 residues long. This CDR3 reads CASSPGGMGTEAFF.

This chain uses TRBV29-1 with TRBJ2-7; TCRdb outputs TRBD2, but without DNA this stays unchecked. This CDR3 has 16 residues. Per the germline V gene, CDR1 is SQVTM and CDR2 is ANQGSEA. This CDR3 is CSVRVSLAGISYEQYF.

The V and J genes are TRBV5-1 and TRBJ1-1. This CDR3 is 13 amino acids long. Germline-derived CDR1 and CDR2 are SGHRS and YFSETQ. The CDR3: CASSLLKNTEAFF.

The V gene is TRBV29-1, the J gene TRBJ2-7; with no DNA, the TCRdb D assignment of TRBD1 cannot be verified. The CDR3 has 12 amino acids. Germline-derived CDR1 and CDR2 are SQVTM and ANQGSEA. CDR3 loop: CSVPGLSYEQYF.

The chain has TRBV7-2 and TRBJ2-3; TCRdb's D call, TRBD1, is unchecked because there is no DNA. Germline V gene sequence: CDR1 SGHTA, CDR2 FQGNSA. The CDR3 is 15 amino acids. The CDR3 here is CASSLKGAGADTQYF.

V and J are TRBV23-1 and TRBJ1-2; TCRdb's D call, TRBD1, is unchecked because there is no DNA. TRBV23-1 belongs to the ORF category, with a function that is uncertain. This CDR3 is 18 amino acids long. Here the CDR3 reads CASSHSHRTGESDYGYTF.